Presented here are 22 T cell receptor beta chains from one specimen sequenced in a study of T cells in placental villitis. General observations from the study: Compared with controls at approximately 0.0056, villitis of unknown etiology placentae showed median clonality approximately 0.05.

This was the immunoSEQ v4 assay. Assay used: immunoSEQ multiplex PCR; TCRdb lists only in-frame clones, some missing. The sample holds just under 1,500 clones, around 83% seen once. These receptors have no known antigen. Sequences were obtained from placental tissue containing maternal and fetal cells. The receptor source for this set is a human patient with villitis of unknown etiology; the placental T cells may come from both mother and fetus.

The gene calls are TRBV6-1 and TRBJ1-1; D remains unclear. In germline, CDR1 is MNHNS, CDR2 SASEGT. The V gene lost 2 bases and the J gene lost 0 bases, with 10 bases spanning the gap. The CDR3 consists of 15 residues. This CDR3 reads CASSELRVLNTEAFF. CDR3 DNA sequence: TGTGCCAGCAGTGAACTAAGGGTTTTGAACACTGAAGCTTTCTTT.

The V call is TRBV27, the J call TRBJ1-2, with D hard to call. There are 11 residues in the CDR3. Per germline, CDR1 MNHEY and CDR2 SMNVEV (reference sequence). Trimming took off 4 bases at V and 8 bases at J, with 8 bases between the two ends. CDR3 nucleotide sequence: TGTGCCAGCAGTTCATCCGACGGCTACACCTTC. It encodes CASSSSDGYTF.

The J gene is TRBJ2-6, the V gene TRBV14, with no clear D. CDR3 length: 17 residues. Germline V gene data show CDR1 as SGHDN and CDR2 as FVKESK. The germline V and J ends were trimmed by 0 bases and 0 bases, with 9 bases remaining between them. As DNA, the CDR3 is TGTGCCAGCAGCCAAGATAGGAGCTTCTCTGGGGCCAACGTCCTGACTTTC. Its translation is CASSQDRSFSGANVLTF. The complete variable domain, with remaining parts taken from reference TRBV14 and TRBJ2-6, reads EAGVTQFPSHSVIEKGQTVTLRCDPISGHDNLYWYRRVMGKEIKFLLHFVKESKQDESGMPNNRFLAERTGGTYSTLKVQPAELEDSGVYFCASSQDRSFSGANVLTFGAGSRLTVL.

This rearrangement joins TRBV28 to TRBJ2-5; 8 nucleotides line up with TRBD2. V trimming: 3 bases; J trimming: 2 bases; junction bases outside the gene matches: 5. The CDR3 runs to 15 residues. In germline, CDR1 is MDHEN, CDR2 SYDVKM. For the CDR3, the DNA is TGTGCCAGCAGTTTGGTAGCGGGGCTACAAGAGACCCAGTACTTC. Translating it yields CASSLVAGLQETQYF.

This clone appeared a single time. At one end the junction does not follow the germline gene, possibly because of a read error. The CDR3 DNA reads TGTGCCAGCAGCCACGAGATGGGCTCTGGAAATACCATATATTTT. Protein product: CASSHEMGSGNTIYF. V gene TRBV7-8 combines with J gene TRBJ1-3; D gene unclear. The CDR3 sequence is 15 residues long. Germline V CDR1 and CDR2: SGHVS, FQNEAQ.

The J gene is TRBJ1-2, the V gene TRBV6-5, with 8 bases aligning to TRBD1. The V gene's germline CDR1 is MNHEY and CDR2 SVGAGI. The CDR3 extends over 14 amino acids. With V trimmed by 6 bases and J by 4 bases, 7 bases remained unmatched. CDR3 sequence (DNA): TGTGCCAGCAGCCGGACAGGGATAATCTATGGCTACACCTTC. It codes for CASSRTGIIYGYTF.

The rearrangement uses TRBV6-6 and TRBJ1-5; no clear D gene. Trimming shortened V by 4 bases and J by 13 bases, and 8 bases separated the two germline ends. Germline CDR1 is MNHNY and CDR2 is SVGAGI (reference sequence). The CDR3 runs 10 residues. CDR3 in DNA: TGTGCCAGCAGTTCAGGTGCGCAGCATTTT. Translation: CASSSGAQHF.

With respect to this clone: A read error is possible here, since a much larger clone lies one base away. The same CDR3 can be traced to other DNA sequences in this sample. This sequence joins TRBV19 and TRBJ2-7; D might be TRBD1 or TRBD2, each matching 5 bases. CDR3 size: 12 residues. CDR1 is LNHDA and CDR2 is SQIVND in the germline V gene (reference sequence). Trimming took 4 bases from V and 10 from J, leaving 14 bases between them. CDR3 in DNA: TGTGCCAGTAGTAATGGCCGGGGCTCACAGTACTTC. Translated, it gives CASSNGRGSQYF. The entire variable domain, with the rest obtained from reference TRBV19 and TRBJ2-7, is as follows: DGGITQSPKYLFRKEGQNVTLSCEQNLNHDAMYWYRQDPGQGLRLIYYSQIVNDFQKGDIAEGYSVSREKKESFPLTVTSAQKNPTAFYLCASSNGRGSQYFGPGTRLTVT.

CDR3 nucleotide sequence: TGTGCCAGCAGTGTGGGCCGGGACAATGAGCAGTTCTTC. Amino acids: CASSVGRDNEQFF. The chain is built from TRBV9 and TRBJ2-1; D gene ambiguous. Germline V gene data show CDR1 as SGDLS and CDR2 as YYNGEE. Between the trimmed V and J ends, which lost 5 bases and 5 bases, there was a span of 11 bases. The CDR3 runs to 13 residues.

V is TRBV24-1 and J is TRBJ1-6, with TRBD1 identical over 7 bases. The CDR3 sequence is 14 residues long. Unmatched junction bases numbered 3, after V lost 4 bases and J lost 7 bases. The germline V gene has CDR1 KGHDR and CDR2 SFDVKD. CDR3 loop: CATSDGTVNSPLHF. CDR3 nucleotide sequence: TGTGCCACCAGTGACGGGACAGTAAATTCACCCCTCCACTTT.

The rearrangement uses TRBV7-2 and TRBJ1-2; D gene uncertain. Deletions cut 3 bases from V and 10 bases from J, with 15 bases between. This CDR3 is built from 13 residues. Germline values: CDR1 SGHTA, CDR2 FQGNSA. The CDR3 sequence: CASSLGPSGDYTF. For the CDR3, the DNA is TGTGCCAGCAGCTTGGGCCCGTCAGGTGACTACACCTTC.

The chain combines TRBV2 with TRBJ1-3; TRBD1 matches 10 bases. In germline, CDR1 is SNHLY, CDR2 FYNNEI. V gave up 2 bases and J gave up 3 bases; unmatched junction bases: 4. This CDR3 comprises 16 residues. DNA of the CDR3: TGTGCCAGCAGTGAAAGGACAGGGGGTCTTGGAAACACCATATATTTT. This translates into CASSERTGGLGNTIYF.

The V gene is TRBV28, the J gene TRBJ1-5, with 10 bases aligning to TRBD1. CDR1 MDHEN and CDR2 SYDVKM come from the germline V gene. CDR3 length: 15 amino acids. After removal of 7 bases from V and 2 bases from J, the junction contained 5 bases not matched to a gene. In nucleotides, the CDR3 is TGTGCCAGCACCCAGACAGGGGGCGGCAATCAGCCCCAGCATTTT. Translating gives CASTQTGGGNQPQHF.

The chain combines TRBV7-3 with TRBJ1-3, with a weak D call TRBD1 (5 bases). CDR1 and CDR2 (germline): SGHTA, FQGTGA. The ends were cut back, 5 bases at V and 0 bases at J, with 11 bases in the middle. CDR3 size: 15 residues. CDR3 protein: CASSPRGDSGNTIYF. DNA of the CDR3: TGTGCCAGCAGCCCTCGGGGGGACTCTGGAAACACCATATATTTT.

The sample holds one count of this clone. The germline gene is not matched at one end of the junction; a read error may be the cause. The sample holds other DNA sequences that translate to the same CDR3. The rearrangement links TRBV7-8 to TRBJ1-1; tentative D call: TRBD1 (5 bases). The germline V gene has CDR1 SGHVS and CDR2 FQNEAQ. The CDR3 has 15 residues. The CDR3 bases are TGTGCCAGCAGCCCCGCGGGGGGAATTAACACTGAAGCTTTTTTT. Its translation: CASSPAGGINTEAFF. Variable domain in full (rest from reference TRBV7-8 and TRBJ1-1): GAGVSQSPRYKVAKRGQDVALRCDPISGHVSLFWYQQALGQGPEFLTYFQNEAQLDKSGLPSDRFFAERPEGSVSTLKIQRTQQEDSAVYLCASSPAGGINTEAFFGQGTRLTVV.

V is TRBV14 and J is TRBJ2-1; unclear D gene. The germline CDR1 and CDR2 sequences are SGHDN and FVKESK. The length of the CDR3 is 15 residues. With 1 base removed from V and 4 bases from J, the gap between germline ends came to 11 bases. For the CDR3, the DNA is TGTGCCAGCAGCCAAGTTGAGACACCGTACAATGAGCAGTTCTTC. Amino acid sequence: CASSQVETPYNEQFF.

This clone was observed a single time. A much larger clone sits a single nucleotide away, making a read error possible. This CDR3 is also generated by other DNA sequences in the sample. V usage is TRBV5-1 and J usage is TRBJ1-2; possible D gene TRBD1, 6 bases. Germline loops: CDR1 SGHRS, CDR2 YFSETQ. This CDR3 spans 12 amino acids. The DNA for the CDR3 is TGCGCCACCCAGGACAGCAAGTATGGCTACACCTTT. Protein product: CATQDSKYGYTF.

This clone was observed a single time. The chain uses TRBV5-1 and TRBJ2-7; TRBD2 is a possible D gene (6 bases). This CDR3 is built from 14 residues. Deletions cut 3 bases from V and 0 bases from J, with 10 bases between. Germline V gives CDR1 SGHRS, CDR2 YFSETQ. DNA for the CDR3: TGCGCCAGCAGCTCCGGGACTTCCTCCTACGAGCAGTACTTC. It is translated as CASSSGTSSYEQYF.

The chain has TRBV5-1 and TRBJ2-2, with D hard to call. V was shortened by 0 bases and J by 2 bases, with 8 bases between the two germline ends. Germline CDR1 and CDR2: SGHRS and YFSETQ. CDR3 size: 15 residues. The CDR3 nucleotides are TGCGCCAGCAGCTTGGGGACGACTAACACCGGGGAGCTGTTTTTT. It encodes CASSLGTTNTGELFF.

This clone was found once. The gene calls are TRBV5-6 and TRBJ2-7; 12 bases line up with TRBD2. Looked up from germline, CDR1 is SGHDT and CDR2 is YYEEEE. The ends lost 4 bases at V and 4 bases at J; junction bases unmatched: 3. The length of the CDR3 is 14 residues. CDR3 in amino acids: CASSPGLAGYEQYF. The CDR3 bases are TGTGCCAGCAGCCCAGGACTAGCGGGGTACGAGCAGTACTTC.

Of note for this clone: Germline is not matched at one junction end, which may reflect a read error. This chain links TRBV29-1 with TRBJ1-2, with a possible D match to TRBD1 (5 bases). Germline-derived CDR1 and CDR2 are SQVTM and ANQGSEA. This CDR3 spans 14 amino acids. The CDR3 coding sequence is TGCAGCATTGAAGATCTGGGAGGGGCCTATGGCTACACCTTC. As protein: CSIEDLGGAYGYTF.

This CDR3 reads CASSISVSTEAFF. The CDR3 DNA follows: TGTGCCAGTAGTATCTCGGTCAGCACTGAAGCTTTCTTT. The chain joins TRBV19 to TRBJ1-1; D is ambiguous. This CDR3 has 13 residues. Between the trimmed V and J ends, which lost 3 bases and 4 bases, there was a span of 9 bases. CDR1 and CDR2 from the germline V gene are LNHDA and SQIVND (reference sequence).